This TCR beta chain was identified in a study of T cells in Graves' hyperthyroidism and ophthalmopathy. Study-wide points: A model using 13 V-J features told ophthalmopathy apart from stable hyperthyroidism.

This clonotype was observed many times. The antigen remains undetermined. Isolation of PBMCs was performed on 8.5 to 10 ml fresh peripheral blood. TCR beta CDR3 region amplification was performed from RNA transcripts. First-round RT-PCR targeting the TCR CDR3 was performed with the HTBI primer set. Each CDR3 protein is one row after TCRdb ran MiXCR on the multiplex PCR reads. The table lists some 570,000 distinct CDR3 sequences, 12% to 15% of them singletons. Germline trimming cut 3 bases from V and 7 bases from J; bases unmatched to any gene: 8. The V gene's germline CDR1 is DFQATT and CDR2 SNEGSKA (reference sequence). This CDR3 comprises 14 residues.

The receptor comes from a woman younger than 35 with Graves' ophthalmopathy. The V and J genes are TRBV20-1 and TRBJ2-1; 8 bases are shared with TRBD2. Sequenced input: blood. The CDR3 bases are TGCAGTGCTAGGGACGGGACTAGTGGGAATGAGCAGTTCTTC. Its protein is CSARDGTSGNEQFF.